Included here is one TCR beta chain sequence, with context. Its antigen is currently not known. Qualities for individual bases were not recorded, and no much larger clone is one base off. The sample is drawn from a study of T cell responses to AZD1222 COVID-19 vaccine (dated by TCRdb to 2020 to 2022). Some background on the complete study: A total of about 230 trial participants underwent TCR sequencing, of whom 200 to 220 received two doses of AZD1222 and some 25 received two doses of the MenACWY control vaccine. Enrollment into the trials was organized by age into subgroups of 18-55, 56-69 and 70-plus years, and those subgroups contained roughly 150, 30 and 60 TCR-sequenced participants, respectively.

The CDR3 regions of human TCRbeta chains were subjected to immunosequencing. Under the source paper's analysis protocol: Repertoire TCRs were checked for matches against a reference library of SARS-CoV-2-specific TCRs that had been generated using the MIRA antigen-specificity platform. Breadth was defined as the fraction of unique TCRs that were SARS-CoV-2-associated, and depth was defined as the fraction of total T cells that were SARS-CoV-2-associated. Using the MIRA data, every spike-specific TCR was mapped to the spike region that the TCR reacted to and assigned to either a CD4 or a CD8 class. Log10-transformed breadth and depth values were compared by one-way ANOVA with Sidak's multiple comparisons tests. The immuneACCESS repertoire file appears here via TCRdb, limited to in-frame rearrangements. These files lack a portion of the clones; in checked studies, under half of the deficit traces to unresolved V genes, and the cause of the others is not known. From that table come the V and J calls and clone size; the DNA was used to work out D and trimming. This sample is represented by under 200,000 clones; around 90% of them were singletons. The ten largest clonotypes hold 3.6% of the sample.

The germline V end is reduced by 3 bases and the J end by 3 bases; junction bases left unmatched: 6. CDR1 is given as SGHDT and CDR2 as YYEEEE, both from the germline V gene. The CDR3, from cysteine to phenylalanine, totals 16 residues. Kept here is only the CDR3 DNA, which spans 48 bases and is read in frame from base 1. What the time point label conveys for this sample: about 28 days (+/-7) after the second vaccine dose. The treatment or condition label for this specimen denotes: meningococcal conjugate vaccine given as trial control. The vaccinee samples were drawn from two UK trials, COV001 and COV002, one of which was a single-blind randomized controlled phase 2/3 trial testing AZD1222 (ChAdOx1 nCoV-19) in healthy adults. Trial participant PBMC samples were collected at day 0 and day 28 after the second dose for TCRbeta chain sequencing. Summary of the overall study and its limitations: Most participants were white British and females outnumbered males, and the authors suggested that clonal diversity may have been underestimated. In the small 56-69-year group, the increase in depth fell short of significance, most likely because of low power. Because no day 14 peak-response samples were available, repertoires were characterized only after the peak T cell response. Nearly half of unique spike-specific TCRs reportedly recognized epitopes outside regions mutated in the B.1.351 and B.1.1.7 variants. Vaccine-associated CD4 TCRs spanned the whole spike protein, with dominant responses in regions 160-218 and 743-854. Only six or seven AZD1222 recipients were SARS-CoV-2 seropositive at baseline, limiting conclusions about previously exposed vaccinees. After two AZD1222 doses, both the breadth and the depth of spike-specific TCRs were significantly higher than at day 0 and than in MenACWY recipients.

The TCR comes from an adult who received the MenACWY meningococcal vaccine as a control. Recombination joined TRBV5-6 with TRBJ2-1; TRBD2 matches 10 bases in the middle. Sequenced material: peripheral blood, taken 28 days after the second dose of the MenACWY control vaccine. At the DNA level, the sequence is TGTGCCAGCAGCTCGATAGGGACTAGCGTCTACAATGAGCAGTTCTTC. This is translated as CASSSIGTSVYNEQFF.